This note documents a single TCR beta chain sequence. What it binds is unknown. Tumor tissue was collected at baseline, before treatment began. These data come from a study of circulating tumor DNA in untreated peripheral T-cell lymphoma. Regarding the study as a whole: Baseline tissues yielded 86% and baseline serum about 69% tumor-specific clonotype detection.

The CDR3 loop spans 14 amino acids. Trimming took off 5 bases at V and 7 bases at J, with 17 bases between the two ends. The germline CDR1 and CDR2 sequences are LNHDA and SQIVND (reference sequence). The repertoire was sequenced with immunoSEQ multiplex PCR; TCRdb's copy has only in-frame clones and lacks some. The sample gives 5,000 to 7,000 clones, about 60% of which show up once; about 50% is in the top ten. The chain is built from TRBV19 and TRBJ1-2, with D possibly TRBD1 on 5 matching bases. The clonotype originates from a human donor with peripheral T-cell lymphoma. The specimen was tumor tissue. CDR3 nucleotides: TGTGCCAGTAGTCCCCACGGGGCCGGGAGTGGCTACACCTTC. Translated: CASSPHGAGSGYTF. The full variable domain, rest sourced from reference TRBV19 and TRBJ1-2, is DGGITQSPKYLFRKEGQNVTLSCEQNLNHDAMYWYRQDPGQGLRLIYYSQIVNDFQKGDIAEGYSVSREKKESFPLTVTSAQKNPTAFYLCASSPHGAGSGYTFGSGTRLTVV.